This T cell receptor (beta chain) was identified during a study of T cells in Graves' hyperthyroidism and ophthalmopathy (dated by TCRdb to between 2019 and 2020). Regarding the research as a whole: Peripheral blood was sampled at the time of initial diagnosis, prior to any treatment. Prospective prediction of ophthalmopathy was tested in an independent validation cohort consisting of fewer than 20 hyperthyroidism patients and 15 to 17 patients who later progressed to ophthalmopathy. The paper describes TCR Vbeta CDR3 sequencing of fewer than 150 peripheral blood samples, made up of 43 ophthalmopathy patients, roughly 80 hyperthyroidism patients and about 17 progressor patients. The roughly 90 discovery patients were divided at random into training and test sets in a 7:3 ratio. To identify TCR V-J signatures that set the groups apart, the researchers used a discovery cohort of 90 to 100 patients, made up of roughly 45 with Graves' ophthalmopathy and some 56 with stable Graves' hyperthyroidism. After sampling, hyperthyroidism patients received methimazole starting at 30 mg daily, and ophthalmopathy patients received high-dose intravenous methylprednisolone. In roughly six Graves' hyperthyroidism patients, the study also compared T-cell repertoires from thyroid tissue with T-cell repertoires from blood.

Concerning this clonotype: Its cognate antigen has yet to be identified. No qualities accompany the bases; no much larger clone lies one base away.

Amplification of TCR beta CDR3 regions was carried out from RNA transcripts. The TCR CDR3 was subjected to a first round of RT-PCR using the HTBI primer set and the Qiagen OneStep RT-PCR kit. Libraries were constructed in a second round of multiplex PCR, after which size selection and purification were carried out. The libraries were sequenced on an Illumina HiSeq2000 using paired-end 100 bp reads. For the original study's pipeline: SOAPnuke was used to process the raw data, with reads discarded if the reads contained adapters or uncalled bases, had a mean Phred below 15, or lacked an exact constant-primer or identifier match. High-quality paired reads were merged using COPE v1.2.5, and each unique nucleotide sequence was defined as a clonotype. MiTCR v1.1 was used to align the clonotypes against IMGT TRBV, TRBD and TRBJ reference segments. Only V-J combinations with frequency above 0.0001, covering 99.2% of repertoires, were analysed. The TCS score was defined as the ratio of F50 (clonal expansion) to E x V (chaos), calculated using BLOSUM62-based TCRdist between CDR3 peptides within each V-J. Welch's t-statistics and random forest reduced roughly 500 V-J features to fewer than 15, which were used in a naive Bayes classifier (R e1071). TCRdb cleaned the public reads at Q25 with fastp, built clones with MiXCR and kept in-frame beta chains. Every CDR3 protein is listed once, alongside the most common genes and DNA of its rows. The V and J calls, along with clone size, are taken from TCRdb and not from the paper's own processing. Counted in this sample were approximately 270,000 distinct CDR3 sequences; about 14% of them appeared once. The top ten clones comprise 10% to 15% of the sample.

The CDR3 runs 16 residues from the cysteine to the phenylalanine. Of all the DNA, just the CDR3 is kept, 48 bases in frame from base 1. From a lookup of the germline V gene (reference sequence), CDR1 and CDR2 are DFQATT and SNEGSKA. V gives up 0 bases and J gives up 0 bases, and the segment between their germline ends measures 12 bases. Hyperthyroidism patients were aged 18 to 65 years and newly diagnosed, with disease duration of less than 2 months. Any patient with an uncontrolled infection, another autoimmune disease, pregnancy or lactation was excluded. Diagnoses were established on the basis of clinical symptoms, serum thyroxine and TRAb, thyroid ultrasound, and orbital computed tomography. For progressor patients, blood was drawn at the first diagnosis of hyperthyroidism, before any ophthalmopathy symptoms had appeared. PBMCs were isolated from about 9 ml of fresh peripheral blood by Ficoll-Paque density gradient centrifugation. Progressor patients were initially diagnosed with Graves' hyperthyroidism and developed ophthalmopathy during follow-up. Trizol reagent was used to extract total RNA, and RNA quality was then checked on an Agilent 2100 Bioanalyzer.

Study-level results and caveats: In validation, progression to ophthalmopathy was predicted by the model with 65% to 71% sensitivity and approximately 78% specificity, a median of about 6.8 months before onset. Most expanded thyroid clonotypes (frequency above 0.001) were also detected in blood, suggesting blood repertoires may reflect thyroid immune responses. Sample size was not statistically predetermined, and blinding of investigators to group allocation was not performed. In cross-validation, a model built on a 13 V-J signature told ophthalmopathy apart from stable hyperthyroidism with approximately 90% sensitivity and roughly 82% specificity, and in testing the same model reached 80%/75%.

The sequence is built from TRBV20-1 and TRBJ2-1; a tentative D call is TRBD2 (5 bases match). The specimen sequenced was blood. This receptor was taken from a woman aged 40 to 50 with Graves' hyperthyroidism that later progressed to Graves' ophthalmopathy. DNA sequence: TGCAGTGCTAGAGATCGCGGGTGGGGCTCCTACAATGAGCAGTTCTTC. It translates as CSARDRGWGSYNEQFF.